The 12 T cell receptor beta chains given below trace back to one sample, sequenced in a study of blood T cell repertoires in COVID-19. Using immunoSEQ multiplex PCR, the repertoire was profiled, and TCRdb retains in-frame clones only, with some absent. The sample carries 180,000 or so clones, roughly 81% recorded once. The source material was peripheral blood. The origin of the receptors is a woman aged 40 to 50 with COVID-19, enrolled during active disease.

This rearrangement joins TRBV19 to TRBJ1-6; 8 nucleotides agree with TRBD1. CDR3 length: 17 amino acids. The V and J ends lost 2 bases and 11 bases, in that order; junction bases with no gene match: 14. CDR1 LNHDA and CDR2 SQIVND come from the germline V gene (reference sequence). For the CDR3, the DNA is TGTGCCAGTAGTATATACGACAGGGGAGGTGTGAGTCCACCCCTCCACTTT. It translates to CASSIYDRGGVSPPLHF.

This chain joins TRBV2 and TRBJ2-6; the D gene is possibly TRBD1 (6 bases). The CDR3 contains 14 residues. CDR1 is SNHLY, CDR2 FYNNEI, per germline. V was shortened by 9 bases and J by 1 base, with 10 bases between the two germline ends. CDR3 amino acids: CARSTGSGANVLTF. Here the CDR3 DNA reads TGTGCCAGAAGTACAGGGTCTGGGGCCAACGTCCTGACTTTC.

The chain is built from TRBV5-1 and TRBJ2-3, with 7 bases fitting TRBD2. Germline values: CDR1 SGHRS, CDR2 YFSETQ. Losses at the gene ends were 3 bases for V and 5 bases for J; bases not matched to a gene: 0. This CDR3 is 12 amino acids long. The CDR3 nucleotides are TGCGCCAGCAGCTCGGGGGGAGATACGCAGTATTTT. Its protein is CASSSGGDTQYF.

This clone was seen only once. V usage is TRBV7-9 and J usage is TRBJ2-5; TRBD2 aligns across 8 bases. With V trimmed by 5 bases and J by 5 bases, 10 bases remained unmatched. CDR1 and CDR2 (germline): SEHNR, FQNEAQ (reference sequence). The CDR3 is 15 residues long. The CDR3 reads CASSTSHSGEETQYF. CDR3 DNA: TGTGCCAGCAGCACGTCGCATAGCGGGGAGGAGACCCAGTACTTC.

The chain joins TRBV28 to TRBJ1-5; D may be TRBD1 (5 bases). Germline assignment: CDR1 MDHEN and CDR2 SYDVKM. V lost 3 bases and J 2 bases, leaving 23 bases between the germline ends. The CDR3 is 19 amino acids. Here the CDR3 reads CASSFFGAGVAGGNQPQHF. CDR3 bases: TGTGCCAGCAGTTTTTTTGGGGCGGGGGTCGCGGGTGGCAATCAGCCCCAGCATTTT.

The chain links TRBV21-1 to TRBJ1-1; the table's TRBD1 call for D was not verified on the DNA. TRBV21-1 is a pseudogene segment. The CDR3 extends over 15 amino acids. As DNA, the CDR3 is TGTGCCAGCCTCGGGACAGGGGGCGCGAACACTGAAGCTTTCTTT. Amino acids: CASLGTGGANTEAFF.

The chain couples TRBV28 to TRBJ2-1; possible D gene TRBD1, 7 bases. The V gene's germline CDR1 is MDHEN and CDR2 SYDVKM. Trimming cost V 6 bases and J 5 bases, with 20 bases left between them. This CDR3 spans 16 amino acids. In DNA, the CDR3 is TGTGCCAGCAGCCCGATCAACAGGGGAGGTGACAATGAGCAGTTCTTC. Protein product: CASSPINRGGDNEQFF.

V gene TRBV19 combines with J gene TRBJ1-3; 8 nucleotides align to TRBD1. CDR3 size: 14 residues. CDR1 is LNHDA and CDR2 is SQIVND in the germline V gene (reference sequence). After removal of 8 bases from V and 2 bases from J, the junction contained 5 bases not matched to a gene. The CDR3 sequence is CASLRGRPGNTIYF. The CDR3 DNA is TGTGCCAGTCTCAGGGGGCGGCCTGGAAACACCATATATTTT.

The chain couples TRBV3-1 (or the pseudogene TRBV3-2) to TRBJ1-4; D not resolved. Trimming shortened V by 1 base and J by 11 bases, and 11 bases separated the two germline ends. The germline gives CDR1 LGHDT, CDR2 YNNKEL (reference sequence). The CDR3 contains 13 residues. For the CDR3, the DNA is TGTGCCAGCAGCCAAGTCGCCCGGAGGAAACTGTTTTTT. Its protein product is CASSQVARRKLFF.

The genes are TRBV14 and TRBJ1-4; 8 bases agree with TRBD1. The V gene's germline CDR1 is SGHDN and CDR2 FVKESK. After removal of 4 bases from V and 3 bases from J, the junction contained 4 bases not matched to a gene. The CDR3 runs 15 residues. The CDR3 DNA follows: TGTGCCAGCAGCCGACCGACAGGGGCTAATGAAAAACTGTTTTTT. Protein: CASSRPTGANEKLFF.

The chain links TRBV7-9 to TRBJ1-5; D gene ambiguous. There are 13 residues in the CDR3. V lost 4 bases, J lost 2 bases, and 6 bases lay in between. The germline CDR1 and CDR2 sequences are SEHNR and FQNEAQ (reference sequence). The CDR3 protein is CASSSGGNQPQHF. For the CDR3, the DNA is TGTGCCAGCAGCTCCGGGGGCAATCAGCCCCAGCATTTT.

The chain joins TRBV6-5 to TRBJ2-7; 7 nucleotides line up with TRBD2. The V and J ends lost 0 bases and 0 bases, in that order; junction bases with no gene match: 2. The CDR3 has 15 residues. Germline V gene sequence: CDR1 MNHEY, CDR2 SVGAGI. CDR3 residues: CASSYSRGSSYEQYF. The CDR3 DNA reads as TGTGCCAGCAGTTACTCGCGGGGGTCCTCCTACGAGCAGTACTTC.